The entry that follows covers one TCR beta chain sequence. CD8 memory merged CD45RO+ cells and CCR7-negative CD45RA+ TemRA cells into one population. This specimen belongs to a study of shared clonotypes between healthy human individuals. Deep level was the assay's run setting. Generated by immunoSEQ multiplex PCR, the TCRdb table keeps only in-frame clones and is missing some. The profile shows 95,000 to 120,000 clones, under 70% of them singletons. Trimming removed 5 bases from V and 5 bases from J; junction bases left unmatched: 6. Per germline, CDR1 SEHNR and CDR2 FQNEAQ (reference sequence). The CDR3 has 14 residues.

Sequencing input: memory CD8+ T cells sorted from blood. The subset: CD45RO+ cells pooled with CCR7-negative TemRA cells. The J gene is TRBJ2-7, the V gene TRBV7-9; 10 nucleotides align to TRBD1. The TCR sequence derives from a woman in her twenties or thirties in good health. The CDR3 nucleotides read TGTGCCAGCAGCCCGGGACAGGGGATTGACGAGCAGTACTTC. Translated: CASSPGQGIDEQYF.